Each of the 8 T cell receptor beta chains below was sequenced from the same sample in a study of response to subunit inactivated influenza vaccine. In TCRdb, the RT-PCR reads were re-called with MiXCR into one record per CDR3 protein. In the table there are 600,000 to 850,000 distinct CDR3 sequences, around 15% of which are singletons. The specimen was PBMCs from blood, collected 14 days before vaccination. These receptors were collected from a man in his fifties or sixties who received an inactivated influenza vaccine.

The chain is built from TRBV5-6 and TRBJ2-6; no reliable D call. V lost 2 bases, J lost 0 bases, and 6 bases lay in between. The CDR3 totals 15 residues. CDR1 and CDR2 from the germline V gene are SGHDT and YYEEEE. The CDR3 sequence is CASSFSSSGANVLTF. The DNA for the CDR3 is TGTGCCAGCAGCTTTTCGAGCTCTGGGGCCAACGTCCTGACTTTC.

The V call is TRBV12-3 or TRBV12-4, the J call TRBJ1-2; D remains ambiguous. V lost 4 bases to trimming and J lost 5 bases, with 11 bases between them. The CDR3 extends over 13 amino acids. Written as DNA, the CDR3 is TGTGCCAGCAGTTCCCTAACCGAGTATGGCTACACCTTC. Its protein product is CASSSLTEYGYTF.

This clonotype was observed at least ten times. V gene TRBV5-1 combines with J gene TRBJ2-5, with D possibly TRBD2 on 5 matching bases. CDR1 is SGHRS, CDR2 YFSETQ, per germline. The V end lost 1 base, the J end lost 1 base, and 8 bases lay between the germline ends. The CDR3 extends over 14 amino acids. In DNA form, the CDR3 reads TGCGCCAGCAGCTTGTCGGGGATCCAAGAGACCCAGTACTTC. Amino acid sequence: CASSLSGIQETQYF.

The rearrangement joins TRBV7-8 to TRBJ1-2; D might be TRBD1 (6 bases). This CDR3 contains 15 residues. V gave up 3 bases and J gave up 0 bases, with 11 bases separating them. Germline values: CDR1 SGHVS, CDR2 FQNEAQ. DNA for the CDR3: TGTGCCAGCAGCTTCTACAGGGACTCTAACTATGGCTACACCTTC. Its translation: CASSFYRDSNYGYTF.

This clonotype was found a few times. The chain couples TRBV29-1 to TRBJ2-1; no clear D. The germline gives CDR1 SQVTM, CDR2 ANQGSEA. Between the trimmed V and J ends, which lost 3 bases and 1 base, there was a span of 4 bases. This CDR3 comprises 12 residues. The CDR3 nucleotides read TGCAGCGTTGACCAGTCCTACAATGAGCAGTTCTTC. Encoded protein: CSVDQSYNEQFF.

DNA of the CDR3: TGTGCCAGCAGCCCAAACAGGGGTGCCAATCAGCCCCAGCATTTT. It is translated as CASSPNRGANQPQHF. The chain is built from TRBV6-2 or TRBV6-3 and TRBJ1-5, with TRBD1 identical over 7 bases. Trimming took 6 bases from V and 3 from J; bases not matched to a gene: 8. The germline CDR1 and CDR2 sequences are MNHEY and SVGEGT. The CDR3 runs 15 residues.

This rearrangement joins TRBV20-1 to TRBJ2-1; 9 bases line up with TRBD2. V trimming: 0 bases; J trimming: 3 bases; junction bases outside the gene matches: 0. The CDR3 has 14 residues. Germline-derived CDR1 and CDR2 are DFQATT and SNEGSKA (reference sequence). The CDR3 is CSAREAGGYNEQFF. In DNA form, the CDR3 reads TGCAGTGCTAGAGAAGCGGGAGGCTACAATGAGCAGTTCTTC.

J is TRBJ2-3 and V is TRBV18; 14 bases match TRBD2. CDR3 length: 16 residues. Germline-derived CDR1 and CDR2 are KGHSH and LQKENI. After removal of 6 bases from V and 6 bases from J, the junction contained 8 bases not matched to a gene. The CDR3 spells CASSLGLAGEEDTQYF. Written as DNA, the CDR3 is TGTGCCAGCTCTCTGGGACTAGCGGGAGAGGAGGATACGCAGTATTTT.